One sample yielded the 13 T cell receptor beta chains listed below, sequenced in a study of shared clonotypes between healthy human individuals. Clones were sequenced by immunoSEQ multiplex PCR, and TCRdb holds only the in-frame ones, with some missing. The table shows about 710,000 clones, with 55% to 85% occurring only once. The sequenced material came from memory CD4+ T cells sorted from blood. Subset given: CD45RA-negative fraction. The origin of the receptors is a woman in her 30s in good health.

The genes are TRBV5-1 and TRBJ2-7; the D gene could be TRBD1 or TRBD2 (6 bases each). V was cut by 5 bases and J by 2 bases, with 17 bases left in between. This CDR3 region has 15 residues. The germline V gene has CDR1 SGHRS and CDR2 YFSETQ. The CDR3, as DNA: TGCGCCAGCAGTAAACAGGGAGGAGGGACCTACGAGCAGTACTTC. Protein sequence: CASSKQGGGTYEQYF.

The chain couples TRBV7-2 to TRBJ1-1; TRBD1 might be the D (5 bases). CDR3 length equals 13 residues. Trimming shortened V by 3 bases and J by 10 bases, and 15 bases separated the two germline ends. Germline loops: CDR1 SGHTA, CDR2 FQGNSA. CDR3 in amino acids: CASSFSGPRGAFF. For the CDR3, the DNA is TGTGCCAGCAGCTTTTCGGGGCCCCGGGGAGCTTTCTTT. Looking up the rest from reference TRBV7-2 and TRBJ1-1 gives the full variable domain: GAGVSQSPSNKVTEKGKDVELRCDPISGHTALYWYRQSLGQGLEFLIYFQGNSAPDKSGLPSDRFSAERTGGSVSTLTIQRTQQEDSAVYLCASSFSGPRGAFFGQGTRLTVV.

Concerning this clone: With a much larger clone just one base away, this may be a read error. The chain recombines TRBV30 with TRBJ1-3; D is possibly TRBD1 (5 bases). Looked up from germline, CDR1 is GTSNPN and CDR2 is SVGIG (reference sequence). The CDR3 contains 15 residues. Deletions cut 5 bases from V and 2 bases from J, with 16 bases between. The chain's CDR3 is CAWGGDAGPGNTIYF. Written as DNA, the CDR3 is TGTGCCTGGGGAGGGGACGCAGGGCCTGGAAACACCATATATTTT.

Turning to this clone: Other DNA sequences within the sample encode an identical CDR3. The chain employs TRBV7-9 and TRBJ2-7; 9 nucleotides align to TRBD2. The CDR3 runs to 15 residues. Germline V gene sequence: CDR1 SEHNR, CDR2 FQNEAQ (reference sequence). With V trimmed by 5 bases and J by 2 bases, 7 bases remained unmatched. The DNA of the CDR3 is TGTGCCAGCAGCCCTTTAGCGGGAGCTACCTACGAGCAGTACTTC. The encoded protein is CASSPLAGATYEQYF.

The rearrangement links TRBV25-1 to TRBJ2-7, with no clear D. V lost 4 bases to trimming and J lost 3 bases, with 4 bases between them. In germline, CDR1 is MGHDK, CDR2 SYGVNS. The CDR3 spans 11 residues. This CDR3 is CASSGDYEQYF. The CDR3, as DNA: TGTGCCAGCAGTGGAGACTACGAGCAGTACTTC.

The rearrangement links TRBV29-1 to TRBJ2-1; tentatively, D is TRBD2 (5 bases). V was cut by 5 bases and J by 0 bases, with 17 bases left in between. CDR1 and CDR2 (germline): SQVTM, ANQGSEA. The CDR3 is made up of 16 amino acids. CDR3 in DNA: TGCAGCGTTTACGGGATCTCTGGGGACTCCTACAATGAGCAGTTCTTC. Protein sequence: CSVYGISGDSYNEQFF.

This rearrangement joins TRBV6-1 to TRBJ2-1, with D tentatively TRBD2 (5 bases). The CDR3 is made up of 14 amino acids. V dropped 6 bases and J dropped 6 bases, with 15 bases sitting between them. Germline CDR1 reads MNHNS; CDR2 reads SASEGT. The CDR3, as DNA: TGTGCCAGCAGGAGCGGAGGTCGGATCAATGAGCAGTTCTTC. As protein: CASRSGGRINEQFF.

The chain has TRBV9 and TRBJ2-5, with 10 positions matching TRBD2. V gave up 5 bases and J gave up 5 bases; unmatched junction bases: 9. Germline V gene sequence: CDR1 SGDLS, CDR2 YYNGEE. The CDR3 is 15 amino acids. This chain's CDR3 is CASSRLAGAGETQYF. CDR3 nucleotides: TGTGCCAGCAGTAGGCTAGCGGGAGCGGGTGAGACCCAGTACTTC.

This sequence joins TRBV7-9 and TRBJ2-2; 8 bases agree with TRBD2. Germline V gives CDR1 SEHNR, CDR2 FQNEAQ (reference sequence). The CDR3 covers 15 residues. Trimming at V came to 0 bases and at J to 8 bases, leaving 5 bases not matched to a gene. The CDR3 coding sequence is TGTGCCAGCAGCTTAGCGATTAGCGGGACGGGGGAGCTGTTTTTT. Protein sequence: CASSLAISGTGELFF.

As for this clone: With a far larger clone one base away, a read error is the likely cause. Within the sample, other DNA sequences also encode this same CDR3. The chain joins TRBV4-1 to TRBJ2-4; D may be TRBD1 or TRBD2 (5 bases each). The CDR3 extends over 16 amino acids. Germline values: CDR1 MGHRA, CDR2 YSYEKL. CDR3 protein: CASSESYLTRGNIQYF. DNA for the CDR3: TGCGCCAGCAGCGAAAGCTACCTCACGAGGGGAAACATTCAATACTTC.

Concerning this clone: This CDR3 fails to terminate in the conserved phenylalanine or tryptophan, so it likely reflects a read error. The DNA of the CDR3 is TGTGCCAGCAACAAAGGGTTCGGCGGCTACACCCTC. This translates into CASNKGFGGYTL. The chain couples TRBV7-9 to TRBJ1-2; no clear D. Trimming took 7 bases from V and 8 from J, leaving 14 bases between them. In germline, CDR1 is SEHNR, CDR2 FQNEAQ (reference sequence). There are 12 residues in the CDR3.

The gene calls are TRBV5-6 and TRBJ1-2; D ambiguous. V was trimmed by 1 base and J by 1 base, leaving 11 bases between them. The V gene's germline CDR1 is SGHDT and CDR2 YYEEEE. The CDR3 has 15 residues. The CDR3 region has the DNA TGTGCCAGCAGCTTGACAAGAATAGATAACTATGGCTACACCTTC. Translation gives CASSLTRIDNYGYTF. Supplemented by reference TRBV5-6 and TRBJ1-2, the full variable domain reads DAGVTQSPTHLIKTRGQQVTLRCSPKSGHDTVSWYQQALGQGPQFIFQYYEEEERQRGNFPDRFSGHQFPNYSSELNVNALLLGDSALYLCASSLTRIDNYGYTFGSGTRLTVV.

The chain employs TRBV28 and TRBJ2-5; 8 nucleotides agree with TRBD1. Matching the DNA end better, TRBJ2-7 makes the J call doubtful. Germline V gives CDR1 MDHEN, CDR2 SYDVKM. The CDR3 covers 16 residues. The CDR3 sequence: CASSLPLGTGPYEQYF. Written as DNA, the CDR3 is TGTGCCAGCAGTTTGCCTCTTGGGACAGGACCCTACGAGCAGTACTTC.